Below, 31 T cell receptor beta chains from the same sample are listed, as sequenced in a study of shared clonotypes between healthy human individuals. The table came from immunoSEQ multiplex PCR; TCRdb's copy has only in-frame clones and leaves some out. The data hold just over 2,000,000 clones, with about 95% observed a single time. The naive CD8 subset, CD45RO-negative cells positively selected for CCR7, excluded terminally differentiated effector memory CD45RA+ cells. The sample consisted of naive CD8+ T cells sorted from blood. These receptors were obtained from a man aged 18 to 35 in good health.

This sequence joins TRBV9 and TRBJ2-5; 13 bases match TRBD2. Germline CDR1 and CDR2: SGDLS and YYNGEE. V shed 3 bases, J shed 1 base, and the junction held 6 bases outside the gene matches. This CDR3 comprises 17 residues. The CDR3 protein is CASSAAGTSGIQETQYF. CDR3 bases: TGTGCCAGCAGCGCCGCCGGGACTAGCGGGATCCAAGAGACCCAGTACTTC.

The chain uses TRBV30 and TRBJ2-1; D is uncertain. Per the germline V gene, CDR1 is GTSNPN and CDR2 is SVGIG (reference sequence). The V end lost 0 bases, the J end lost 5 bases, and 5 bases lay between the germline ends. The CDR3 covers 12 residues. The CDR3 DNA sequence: TGTGCCTGGAGTGTAGGGCACAATGAGCAGTTCTTC. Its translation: CAWSVGHNEQFF.

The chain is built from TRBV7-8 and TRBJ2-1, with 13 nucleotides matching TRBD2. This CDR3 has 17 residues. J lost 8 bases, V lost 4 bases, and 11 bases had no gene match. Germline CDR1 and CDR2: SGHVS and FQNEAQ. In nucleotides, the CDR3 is TGTGCCAGCAGCTGGGAGGGGGGACTAGCGGGATTAGATGAGCAGTTCTTC. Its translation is CASSWEGGLAGLDEQFF.

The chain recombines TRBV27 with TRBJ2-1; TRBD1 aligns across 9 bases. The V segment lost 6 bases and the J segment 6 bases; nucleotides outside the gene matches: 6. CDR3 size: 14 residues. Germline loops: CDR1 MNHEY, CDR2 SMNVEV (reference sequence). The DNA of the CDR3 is TGTGCCAGCAGCCCCCGGACAGGGGTCAATGAGCAGTTCTTC. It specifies CASSPRTGVNEQFF.

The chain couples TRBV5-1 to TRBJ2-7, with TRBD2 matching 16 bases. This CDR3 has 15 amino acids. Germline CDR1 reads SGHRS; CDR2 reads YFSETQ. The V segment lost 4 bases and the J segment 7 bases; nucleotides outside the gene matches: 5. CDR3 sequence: CASSPGLAGGLEQYF. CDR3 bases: TGCGCCAGCAGCCCGGGACTAGCGGGAGGGCTTGAGCAGTACTTC. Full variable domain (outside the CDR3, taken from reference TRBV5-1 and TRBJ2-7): KAGVTQTPRYLIKTRGQQVTLSCSPISGHRSVSWYQQTPGQGLQFLFEYFSETQRNKGNFPGRFSGRQFSNSRSEMNVSTLELGDSALYLCASSPGLAGGLEQYFGPGTRLTVT.

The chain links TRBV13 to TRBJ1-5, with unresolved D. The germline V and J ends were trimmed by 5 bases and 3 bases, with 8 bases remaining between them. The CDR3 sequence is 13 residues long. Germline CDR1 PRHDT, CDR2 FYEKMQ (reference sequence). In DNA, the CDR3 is TGTGCCAGCAGCGAGGGTACCAATCAGCCCCAGCATTTT. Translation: CASSEGTNQPQHF.

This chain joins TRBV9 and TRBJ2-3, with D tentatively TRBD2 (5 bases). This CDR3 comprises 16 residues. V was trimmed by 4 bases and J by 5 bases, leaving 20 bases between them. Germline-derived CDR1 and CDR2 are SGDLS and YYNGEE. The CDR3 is CASSRLFGEIRDTQYF. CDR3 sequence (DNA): TGTGCCAGCAGCCGGTTGTTCGGGGAAATTCGAGATACGCAGTATTTT.

As DNA, the CDR3 is TGCGCCAGCAGCCACGGCCTAGCGGGAGTGACGGGAGAGACCCAGTACTTC. This encodes CASSHGLAGVTGETQYF. This chain joins TRBV4-1 and TRBJ2-5; 10 bases line up with TRBD2. The CDR3 consists of 17 residues. Losses at the gene ends were 3 bases for V and 4 bases for J; bases not matched to a gene: 11. Germline V gives CDR1 MGHRA, CDR2 YSYEKL.

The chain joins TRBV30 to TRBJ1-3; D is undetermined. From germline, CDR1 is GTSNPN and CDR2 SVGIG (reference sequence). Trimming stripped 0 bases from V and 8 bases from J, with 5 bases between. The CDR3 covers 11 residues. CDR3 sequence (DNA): TGTGCCTGGAGTGTCGGAGACACCATATATTTT. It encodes CAWSVGDTIYF.

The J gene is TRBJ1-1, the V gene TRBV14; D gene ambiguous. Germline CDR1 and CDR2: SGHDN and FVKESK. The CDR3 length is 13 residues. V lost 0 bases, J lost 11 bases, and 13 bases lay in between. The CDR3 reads CASSQDFSGEAFF. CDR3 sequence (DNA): TGTGCCAGCAGCCAAGATTTTTCTGGAGAGGCTTTCTTT. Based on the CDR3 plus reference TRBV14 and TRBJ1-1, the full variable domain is EAGVTQFPSHSVIEKGQTVTLRCDPISGHDNLYWYRRVMGKEIKFLLHFVKESKQDESGMPNNRFLAERTGGTYSTLKVQPAELEDSGVYFCASSQDFSGEAFFGQGTRLTVV.

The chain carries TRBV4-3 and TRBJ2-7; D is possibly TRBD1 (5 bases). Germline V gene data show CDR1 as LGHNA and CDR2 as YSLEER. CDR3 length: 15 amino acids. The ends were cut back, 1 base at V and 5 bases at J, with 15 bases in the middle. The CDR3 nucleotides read TGCGCCAGCAGCCAAGTCCCCCCAGGGTTAAACGAGCAGTACTTC. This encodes CASSQVPPGLNEQYF.

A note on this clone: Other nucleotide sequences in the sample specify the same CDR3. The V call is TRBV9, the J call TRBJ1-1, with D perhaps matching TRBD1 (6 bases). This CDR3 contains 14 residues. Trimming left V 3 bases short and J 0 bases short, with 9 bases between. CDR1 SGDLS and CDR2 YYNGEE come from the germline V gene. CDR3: CASSAGALNTEAFF. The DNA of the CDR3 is TGTGCCAGCAGCGCGGGGGCGTTGAACACTGAAGCTTTCTTT. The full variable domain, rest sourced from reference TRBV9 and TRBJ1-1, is DSGVTQTPKHLITATGQRVTLRCSPRSGDLSVYWYQQSLDQGLQFLIQYYNGEERAKGNILERFSAQQFPDLHSELNLSSLELGDSALYFCASSAGALNTEAFFGQGTRLTVV.

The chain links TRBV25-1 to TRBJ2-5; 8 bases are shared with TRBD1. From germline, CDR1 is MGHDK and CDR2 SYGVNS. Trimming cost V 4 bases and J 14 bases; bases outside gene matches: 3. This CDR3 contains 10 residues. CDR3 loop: CASSAGGLYF. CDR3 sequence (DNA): TGTGCCAGCAGTGCAGGGGGCCTATACTTC. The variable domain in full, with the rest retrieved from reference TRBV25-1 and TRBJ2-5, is EADIYQTPRYLVIGTGKKITLECSQTMGHDKMYWYQQDPGMELHLIHYSYGVNSTEKGDLSSESTVSRIRTEHFPLTLESARPSHTSQYLCASSAGGLYFGPGTRLLVL.

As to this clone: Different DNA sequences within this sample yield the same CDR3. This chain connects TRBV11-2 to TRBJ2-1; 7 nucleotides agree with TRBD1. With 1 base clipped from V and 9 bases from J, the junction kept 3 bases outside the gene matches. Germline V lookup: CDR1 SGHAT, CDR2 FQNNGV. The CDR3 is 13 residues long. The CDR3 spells CASSLGSGGEQFF. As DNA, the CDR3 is TGTGCCAGCAGCTTAGGATCAGGGGGTGAGCAGTTCTTC.

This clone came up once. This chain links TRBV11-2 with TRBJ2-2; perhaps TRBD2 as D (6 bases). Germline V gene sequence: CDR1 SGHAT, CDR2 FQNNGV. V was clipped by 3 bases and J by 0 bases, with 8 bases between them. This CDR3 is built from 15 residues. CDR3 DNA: TGTGCCAGCAGCTTTGGCGGGGCGAACACCGGGGAGCTGTTTTTT. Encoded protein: CASSFGGANTGELFF.

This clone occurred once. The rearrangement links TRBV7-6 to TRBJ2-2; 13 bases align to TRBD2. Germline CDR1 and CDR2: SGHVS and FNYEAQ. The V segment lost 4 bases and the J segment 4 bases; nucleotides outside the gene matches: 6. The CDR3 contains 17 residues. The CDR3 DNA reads TGTGCCAGCAGCTCAGGACTAGCGGGAGTATCCACCGGGGAGCTGTTTTTT. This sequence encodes CASSSGLAGVSTGELFF.

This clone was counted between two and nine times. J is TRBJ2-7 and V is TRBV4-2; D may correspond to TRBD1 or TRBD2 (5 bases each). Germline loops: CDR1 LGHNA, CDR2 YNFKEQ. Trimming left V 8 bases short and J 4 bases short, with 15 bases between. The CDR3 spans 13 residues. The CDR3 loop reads CASRGEPTYEQYF. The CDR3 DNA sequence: TGTGCCAGCCGAGGGGAGCCGACATACGAGCAGTACTTC.

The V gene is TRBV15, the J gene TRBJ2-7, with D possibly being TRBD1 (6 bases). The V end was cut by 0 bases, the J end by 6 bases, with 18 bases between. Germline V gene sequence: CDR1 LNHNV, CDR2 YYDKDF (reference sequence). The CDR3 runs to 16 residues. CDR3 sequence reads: CATSRDPGAPSREQYF. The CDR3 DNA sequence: TGTGCCACCAGCAGAGATCCAGGGGCCCCGAGTCGCGAGCAGTACTTC. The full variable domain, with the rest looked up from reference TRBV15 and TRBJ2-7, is DAMVIQNPRYQVTQFGKPVTLSCSQTLNHNVMYWYQQKSSQAPKLLFHYYDKDFNNEADTPDNFQSRRPNTSFCFLDIRSPGLGDTAMYLCATSRDPGAPSREQYFGPGTRLTVT.

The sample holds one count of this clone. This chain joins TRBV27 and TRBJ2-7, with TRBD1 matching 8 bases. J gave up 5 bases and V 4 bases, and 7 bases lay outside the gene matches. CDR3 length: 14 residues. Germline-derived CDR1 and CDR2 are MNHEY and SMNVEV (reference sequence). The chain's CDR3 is CASSSPGGFHEQYF. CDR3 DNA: TGTGCCAGCAGTTCCCCAGGGGGCTTCCACGAGCAGTACTTC.

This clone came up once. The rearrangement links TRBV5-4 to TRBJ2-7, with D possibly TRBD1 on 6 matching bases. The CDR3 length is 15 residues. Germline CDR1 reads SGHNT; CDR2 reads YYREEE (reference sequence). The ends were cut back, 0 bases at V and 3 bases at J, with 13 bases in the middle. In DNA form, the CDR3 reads TGTGCCAGCAGCTTGGAATGGGGGCTCAACTACGAGCAGTACTTC. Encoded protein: CASSLEWGLNYEQYF.

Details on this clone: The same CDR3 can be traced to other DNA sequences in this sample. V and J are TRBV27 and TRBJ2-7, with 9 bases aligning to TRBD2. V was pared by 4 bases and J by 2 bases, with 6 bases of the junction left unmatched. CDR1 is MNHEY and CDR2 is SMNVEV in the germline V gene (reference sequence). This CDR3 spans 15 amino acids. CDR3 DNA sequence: TGTGCCAGCAGTTATACCAGCGGGGGGACCTACGAGCAGTACTTC. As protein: CASSYTSGGTYEQYF.

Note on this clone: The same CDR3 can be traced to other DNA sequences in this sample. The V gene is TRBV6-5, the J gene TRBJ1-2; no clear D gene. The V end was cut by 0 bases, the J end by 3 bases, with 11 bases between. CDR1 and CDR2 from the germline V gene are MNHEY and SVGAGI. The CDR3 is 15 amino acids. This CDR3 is CASSYSIGSHYGYTF. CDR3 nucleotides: TGTGCCAGCAGTTACTCAATAGGGAGTCACTATGGCTACACCTTC.

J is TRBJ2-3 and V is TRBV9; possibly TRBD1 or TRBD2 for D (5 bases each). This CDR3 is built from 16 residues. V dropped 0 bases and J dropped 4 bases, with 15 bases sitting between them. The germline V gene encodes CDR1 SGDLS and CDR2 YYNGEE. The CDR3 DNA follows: TGTGCCAGCAGCGTAGATCAGGGTTTGGGGGCAGATACGCAGTATTTT. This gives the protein CASSVDQGLGADTQYF. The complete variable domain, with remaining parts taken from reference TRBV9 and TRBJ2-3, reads DSGVTQTPKHLITATGQRVTLRCSPRSGDLSVYWYQQSLDQGLQFLIQYYNGEERAKGNILERFSAQQFPDLHSELNLSSLELGDSALYFCASSVDQGLGADTQYFGPGTRLTVL.

The CDR3 coding sequence is TGTGCCAGCAGCTTTGATTCGGGGGGATCCTACGAGCAGTACTTC. Translating gives CASSFDSGGSYEQYF. This chain joins TRBV7-9 and TRBJ2-7; 7 bases align to TRBD2. Germline trimming cut 3 bases from V and 1 base from J; bases unmatched to any gene: 6. The germline gives CDR1 SEHNR, CDR2 FQNEAQ (reference sequence). This CDR3 has 15 residues.

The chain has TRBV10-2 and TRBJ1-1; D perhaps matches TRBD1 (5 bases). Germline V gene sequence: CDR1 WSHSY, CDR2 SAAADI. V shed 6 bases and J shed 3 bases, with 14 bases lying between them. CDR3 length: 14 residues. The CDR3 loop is CASSYLEGHTEAFF. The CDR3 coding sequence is TGCGCCAGCAGCTACCTAGAGGGGCACACTGAAGCTTTCTTT.

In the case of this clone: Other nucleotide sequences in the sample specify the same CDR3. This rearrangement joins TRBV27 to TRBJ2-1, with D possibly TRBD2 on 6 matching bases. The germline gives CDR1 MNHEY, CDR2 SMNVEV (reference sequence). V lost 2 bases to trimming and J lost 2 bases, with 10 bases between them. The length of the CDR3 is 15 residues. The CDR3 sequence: CASSLGGPPYNEQFF. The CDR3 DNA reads TGTGCCAGCAGTTTAGGAGGGCCACCCTACAATGAGCAGTTCTTC.

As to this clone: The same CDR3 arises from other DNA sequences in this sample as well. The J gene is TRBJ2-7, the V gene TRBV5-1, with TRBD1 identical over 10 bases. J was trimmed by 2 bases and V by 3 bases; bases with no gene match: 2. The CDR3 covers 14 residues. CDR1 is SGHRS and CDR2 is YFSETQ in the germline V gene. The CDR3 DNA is TGCGCCAGCAGCTCGGGGACAGGGGCCTACGAGCAGTACTTC. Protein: CASSSGTGAYEQYF.

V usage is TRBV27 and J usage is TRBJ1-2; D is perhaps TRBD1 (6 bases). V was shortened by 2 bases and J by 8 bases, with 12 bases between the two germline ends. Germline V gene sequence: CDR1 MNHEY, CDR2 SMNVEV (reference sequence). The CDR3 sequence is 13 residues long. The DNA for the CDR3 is TGTGCCAGCAGTTTAGAGGGGGTCGGCGGCTACACCTTC. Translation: CASSLEGVGGYTF.

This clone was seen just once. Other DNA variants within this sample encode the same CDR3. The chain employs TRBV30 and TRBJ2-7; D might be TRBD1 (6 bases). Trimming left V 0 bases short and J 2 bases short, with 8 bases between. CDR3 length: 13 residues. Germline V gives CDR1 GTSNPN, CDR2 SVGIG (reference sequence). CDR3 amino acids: CAWSVQGTYEQYF. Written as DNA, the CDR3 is TGTGCCTGGAGTGTACAGGGCACCTACGAGCAGTACTTC.

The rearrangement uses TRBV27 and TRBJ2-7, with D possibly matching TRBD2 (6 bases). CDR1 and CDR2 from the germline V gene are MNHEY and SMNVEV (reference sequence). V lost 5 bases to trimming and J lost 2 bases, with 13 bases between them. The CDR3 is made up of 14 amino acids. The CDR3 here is CASSPLASAYEQYF. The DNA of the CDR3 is TGTGCCAGCAGTCCTCTAGCGTCCGCCTACGAGCAGTACTTC.

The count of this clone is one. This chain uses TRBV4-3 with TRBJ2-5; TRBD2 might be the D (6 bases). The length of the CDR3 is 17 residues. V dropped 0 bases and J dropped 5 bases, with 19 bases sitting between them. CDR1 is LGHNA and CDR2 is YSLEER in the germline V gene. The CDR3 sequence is CASSQDPEEGEGETQYF. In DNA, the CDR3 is TGCGCCAGCAGCCAAGACCCTGAGGAGGGCGAGGGCGAGACCCAGTACTTC.